A selection of T cell receptor beta chains follows, all from one sample in a study of regulatory T cells in long-lasting Graves disease. TCRdb independently ran MiXCR on the multiplex PCR reads; one entry per CDR3 protein. The data show 350,000 to 500,000 distinct CDR3 sequences, 12% to 15% seen once. The same data also went into a second study, on T cells in Graves' hyperthyroidism and ophthalmopathy.

The source was peripheral blood mononuclear cells (PBMCs), collected at new diagnosis, from a patient treated with antithyroid drugs. Receptors were obtained from a woman in her forties or fifties with Graves disease. CDR3s include the opening cysteine and the closing phenylalanine or tryptophan. The D gene is left open where the match is weak. Not every row has a clone size; where given, it reads once, few, many or a size class.

v_gene	j_gene	abundance	d_gene	CDR3aa	CDR3nt
TRBV12-3/TRBV12-4	TRBJ2-7	many	NA	CASSFLDTSSYEQYF	TGTGCCAGCAGTTTCTTGGACACATCCTCCTACGAGCAGTACTTC
TRBV6-1	TRBJ2-3	NA	NA	CASSGLAATDTQYF	TGTGCCAGCAGTGGGCTAGCAGCCACAGATACGCAGTATTTT
TRBV5-1	TRBJ2-1	few	NA	CASSPGGHNEQFF	TGCGCCAGCAGCCCTGGGGGTCACAATGAGCAGTTCTTC
TRBV6-1	TRBJ2-1	NA	TRBD2	CASRSDIGRSYNEQFF	TGTGCCAGCAGGTCAGATATCGGGAGGTCCTACAATGAGCAGTTCTTC
TRBV4-2	TRBJ2-7	NA	NA	CASSQDAARVEQYF	TGTGCCAGCAGCCAAGATGCGGCGAGAGTCGAGCAGTACTTC
TRBV6-1	TRBJ1-1	NA	NA	CASSGTGGGTEAFF	TGTGCCAGCAGTGGGACCGGCGGAGGCACTGAAGCTTTCTTT
TRBV4-1	TRBJ2-7	many	TRBD1	CASSQAGGSYEQYF	TGCGCCAGCAGCCAAGCAGGGGGAAGCTACGAGCAGTACTTC
TRBV28	TRBJ2-1	many	NA	CASRPPTTHEQFF	TGTGCCAGCAGACCCCCCACGACCCATGAGCAGTTCTTC
TRBV12-3/TRBV12-4	TRBJ2-1	many	NA	CASRIRTAQVEQFF	TGTGCCAGCCGAATACGGACAGCGCAAGTCGAGCAGTTCTTC
TRBV5-1	TRBJ1-1	many	NA	CASSNDRTDTEAFF	TGCGCCAGCAGCAACGACAGGACAGATACTGAAGCTTTCTTT
TRBV20-1	TRBJ2-3	many	TRBD2	CSASRREGTDTQYF	TGCAGTGCTAGTCGGCGGGAGGGTACAGATACGCAGTATTTT
TRBV27	TRBJ1-3	few	NA	CASSLGPPVTGNTIYF	TGTGCCAGCAGTCTGGGACCCCCTGTCACTGGAAACACCATATATTTT
TRBV28	TRBJ2-5	many	TRBD2	CASSSGTSLDETQYF	TGTGCCAGCAGTTCGGGGACTAGCTTAGACGAGACCCAGTACTTC
TRBV12-3/TRBV12-4	TRBJ1-2	many	TRBD1	CASSLGQRYGYTF	TGTGCCAGCAGCCTGGGACAGAGATATGGCTACACCTTC
TRBV6-5	TRBJ2-7	many	NA	CASSYSRPGDYEQYF	TGTGCCAGCAGTTACTCGAGGCCAGGGGACTACGAGCAGTACTTC
TRBV3-1	TRBJ2-5	few	NA	CASSQALGQETQYF	TGTGCCAGCAGCCAAGCCCTGGGTCAAGAGACCCAGTACTTC
TRBV12-3/TRBV12-4	TRBJ2-1	many	TRBD2	CASSFGAGASNEQFF	TGTGCCAGCAGTTTCGGAGCGGGAGCGTCCAATGAGCAGTTCTTC
TRBV2	TRBJ1-5	NA	NA	CASTQEGGGYQPQHF	TGTGCCAGCACCCAGGAGGGGGGGGGGTATCAGCCCCAGCATTTT
TRBV7-8	TRBJ2-1	many	NA	CASSKSSALNEQFF	TGTGCCAGCAGCAAATCTTCCGCGCTGAATGAGCAGTTCTTC
TRBV4-1	TRBJ2-1	NA	NA	CASSTPQRSSYNEQFF	TGCGCCAGCAGCACCCCCCAGCGTAGCTCCTACAATGAGCAGTTCTTC
TRBV5-1	TRBJ2-1	NA	TRBD1	CASSLGGTGVPNEQFF	TGCGCCAGCAGCTTGGGGGGCACAGGGGTCCCGAATGAGCAGTTCTTC
TRBV2	TRBJ2-1	NA	TRBD1	CASSVAGTGAYNEQFF	TGTGCCAGCAGCGTAGCCGGGACAGGGGCCTACAATGAGCAGTTCTTC
TRBV29-1	TRBJ1-2	NA	NA	CSVEADPGGYTF	TGCAGCGTTGAAGCAGACCCGGGCGGCTACACCTTC
TRBV27	TRBJ1-2	many	TRBD1	CASSFRTGTYGYTF	TGTGCCAGCAGTTTCCGGACAGGGACCTATGGCTACACCTTC
TRBV25-1	TRBJ2-3	few	NA	CASSELHRETGTDTQYF	TGTGCCAGCAGTGAGCTACACAGGGAAACAGGAACCGATACGCAGTATTTT
TRBV6-1	TRBJ1-5	NA	NA	CASRDGGFGQPQHF	TGTGCCAGCAGGGACGGGGGGTTTGGTCAGCCCCAGCATTTT
TRBV27	TRBJ2-7	many	NA	CASSLWVEAAEQYF	TGTGCCAGCAGTTTATGGGTCGAAGCGGCCGAGCAGTACTTC
TRBV20-1	TRBJ1-2	few	NA	CSATLTGFGYTF	TGCAGTGCTACACTAACAGGGTTCGGCTACACCTTC
TRBV9	TRBJ1-2	many	NA	CASSVGGVGTGYTF	TGTGCCAGCAGCGTAGGGGGGGTGGGGACTGGCTACACCTTC
TRBV27	TRBJ2-2	NA	NA	CASSLGWNTGELFF	TGTGCCAGCAGTTTGGGATGGAACACCGGGGAGCTGTTTTTT
TRBV27	TRBJ2-3	many	TRBD2	CASSTPFGRGRARTDTQYF	TGTGCCAGCAGTACACCCTTCGGGAGGGGGAGGGCCAGGACAGATACGCAGTATTTT
TRBV7-8	TRBJ1-5	many	NA	CASSLATTARGNQPQHF	TGTGCCAGCAGCTTAGCGACCACAGCCAGGGGCAATCAGCCCCAGCATTTT
TRBV6-5	TRBJ2-7	few	TRBD1	CASSYPISPGQDSYEQYF	TGTGCCAGCAGTTACCCGATCTCCCCGGGACAGGACTCCTACGAGCAGTACTTC
TRBV28	TRBJ2-7	many	TRBD2	CASSPTTSGGSYEQYF	TGTGCCAGCAGTCCAACAACTAGCGGAGGTAGCTACGAGCAGTACTTC
TRBV28	TRBJ1-2	few	TRBD1	CASSLAGTGLYGYTF	TGTGCCAGCAGTCTTGCCGGGACAGGGTTATATGGCTACACCTTC
TRBV28	TRBJ2-5	few	NA	CASSLQGEGETQYF	TGTGCCAGCAGTTTACAGGGGGAGGGAGAGACCCAGTACTTC
TRBV2	TRBJ2-1	once	TRBD2	CASSEATGLGNEQFF	TGTGCCAGCAGTGAAGCGACCGGACTAGGCAATGAGCAGTTCTTC
TRBV6-1	TRBJ1-5	NA	NA	CASSRRQELNQPQHF	TGTGCCAGCAGTCGGAGACAGGAGCTAAATCAGCCCCAGCATTTT
TRBV7-2	TRBJ1-2	few	NA	CASSLDGAVGGHFYGYTF	TGTGCCAGCAGCTTAGATGGTGCGGTTGGGGGACATTTCTATGGCTACACCTTC
TRBV7-9	TRBJ2-1	many	TRBD2	CASSLRLAVYNEQFF	TGTGCCAGCAGCTTGAGACTAGCGGTGTACAATGAGCAGTTCTTC
TRBV7-8	TRBJ1-6	few	NA	CASSVGIHNSPLHF	TGTGCCAGCAGCGTCGGGATTCATAATTCACCCCTCCACTTT
TRBV28	TRBJ2-7	many	NA	CASSLYSYEQYF	TGTGCCAGCAGCTTATATAGTTACGAGCAGTACTTC
TRBV6-1	TRBJ2-2	many	NA	CASSPTSSSGELFF	TGTGCCAGCAGTCCCACTTCGTCGTCCGGGGAGCTGTTTTTT
TRBV27	TRBJ1-5	many	NA	CASSLEGRQPQHF	TGTGCCAGCAGTTTGGAGGGGCGTCAGCCCCAGCATTTT
TRBV10-3	TRBJ1-1	many	TRBD1	CAISRSRQGSNTEAFF	TGTGCCATCAGTCGTTCCCGACAGGGAAGTAACACTGAAGCTTTCTTT
TRBV19	TRBJ2-5	many	TRBD1	CASSPGQGKSETQYF	TGTGCCAGTAGTCCGGGACAGGGGAAGTCGGAGACCCAGTACTTC